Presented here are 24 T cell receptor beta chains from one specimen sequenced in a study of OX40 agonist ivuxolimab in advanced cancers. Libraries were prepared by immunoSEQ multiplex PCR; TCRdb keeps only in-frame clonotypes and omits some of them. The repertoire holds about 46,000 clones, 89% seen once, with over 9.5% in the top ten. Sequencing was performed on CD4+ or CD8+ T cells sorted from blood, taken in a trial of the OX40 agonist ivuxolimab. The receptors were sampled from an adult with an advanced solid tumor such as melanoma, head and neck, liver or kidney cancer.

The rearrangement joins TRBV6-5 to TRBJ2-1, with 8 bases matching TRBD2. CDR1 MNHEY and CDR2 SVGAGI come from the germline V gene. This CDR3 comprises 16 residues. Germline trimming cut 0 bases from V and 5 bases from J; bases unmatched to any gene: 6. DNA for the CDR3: TGTGCCAGCAGTTACTCCTCTAGCGGGTCTAACAATGAGCAGTTCTTC. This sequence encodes CASSYSSSGSNNEQFF.

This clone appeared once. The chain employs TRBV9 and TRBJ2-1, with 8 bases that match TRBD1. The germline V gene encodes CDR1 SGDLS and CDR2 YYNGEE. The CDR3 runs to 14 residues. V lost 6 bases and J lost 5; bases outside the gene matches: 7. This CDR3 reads CASTGGTGHNEQFF. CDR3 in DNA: TGTGCCAGCACAGGGGGGACAGGCCACAATGAGCAGTTCTTC.

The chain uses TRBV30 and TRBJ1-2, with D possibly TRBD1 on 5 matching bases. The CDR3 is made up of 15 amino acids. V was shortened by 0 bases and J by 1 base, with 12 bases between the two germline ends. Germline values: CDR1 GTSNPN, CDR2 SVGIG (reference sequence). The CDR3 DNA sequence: TGTGCCTGGAGTGTACTCCAGGGAGTTAACTATGGCTACACCTTC. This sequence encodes CAWSVLQGVNYGYTF.

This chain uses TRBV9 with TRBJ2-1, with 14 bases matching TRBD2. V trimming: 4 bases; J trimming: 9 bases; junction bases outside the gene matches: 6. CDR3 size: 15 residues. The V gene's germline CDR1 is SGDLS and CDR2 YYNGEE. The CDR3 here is CASSPTSGRAGEQFF. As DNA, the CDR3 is TGTGCCAGCAGCCCGACTAGCGGGAGGGCCGGTGAGCAGTTCTTC.

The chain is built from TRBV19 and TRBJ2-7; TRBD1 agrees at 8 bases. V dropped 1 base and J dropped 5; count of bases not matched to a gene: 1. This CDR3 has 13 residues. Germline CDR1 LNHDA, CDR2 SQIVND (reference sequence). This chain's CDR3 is CASSIVTGDEQYF. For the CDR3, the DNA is TGTGCCAGTAGTATAGTGACAGGGGACGAGCAGTACTTC.

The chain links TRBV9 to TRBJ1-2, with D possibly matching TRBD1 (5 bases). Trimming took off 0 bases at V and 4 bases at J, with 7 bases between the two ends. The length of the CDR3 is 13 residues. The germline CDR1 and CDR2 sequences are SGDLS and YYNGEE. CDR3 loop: CASSVGDSYGYTF. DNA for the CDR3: TGTGCCAGCAGCGTAGGAGACAGCTATGGCTACACCTTC.

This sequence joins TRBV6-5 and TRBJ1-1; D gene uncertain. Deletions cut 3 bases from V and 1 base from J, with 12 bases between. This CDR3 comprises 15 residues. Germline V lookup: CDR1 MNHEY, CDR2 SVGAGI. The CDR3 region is CASSYTGTGNTEAFF. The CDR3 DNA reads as TGTGCCAGCAGTTATACGGGCACGGGGAACACTGAAGCTTTCTTT.

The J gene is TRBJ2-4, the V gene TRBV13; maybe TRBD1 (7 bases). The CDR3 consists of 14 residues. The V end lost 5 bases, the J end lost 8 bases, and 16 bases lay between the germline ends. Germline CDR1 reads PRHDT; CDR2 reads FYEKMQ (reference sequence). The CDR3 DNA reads TGTGCCAGCAGCCAACAGGGGCGGAGGGACATTCAGTACTTC. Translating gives CASSQQGRRDIQYF.

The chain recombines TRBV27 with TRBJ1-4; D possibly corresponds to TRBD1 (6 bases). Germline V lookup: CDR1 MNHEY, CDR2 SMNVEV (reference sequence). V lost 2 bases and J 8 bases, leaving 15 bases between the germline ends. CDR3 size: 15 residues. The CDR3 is CASSLERGAREKLFF. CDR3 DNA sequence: TGTGCCAGCAGTTTAGAACGGGGGGCGAGGGAAAAACTGTTTTTT.

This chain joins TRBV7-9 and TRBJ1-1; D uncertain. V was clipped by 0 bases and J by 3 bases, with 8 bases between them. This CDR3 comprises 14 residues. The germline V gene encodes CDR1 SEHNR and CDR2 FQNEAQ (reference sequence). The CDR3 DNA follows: TGTGCCAGCAGCTTAGCCGGAGCCCACACTGAAGCTTTCTTT. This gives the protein CASSLAGAHTEAFF. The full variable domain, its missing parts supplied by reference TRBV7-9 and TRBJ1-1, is DTGVSQNPRHKITKRGQNVTFRCDPISEHNRLYWYRQTLGQGPEFLTYFQNEAQLEKSRLLSDRFSAERPKGSFSTLEIQRTEQGDSAMYLCASSLAGAHTEAFFGQGTRLTVV.

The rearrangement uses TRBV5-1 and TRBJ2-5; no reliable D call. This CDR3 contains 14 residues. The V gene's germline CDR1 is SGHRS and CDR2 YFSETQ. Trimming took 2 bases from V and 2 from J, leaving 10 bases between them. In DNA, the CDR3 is TGCGCCAGCAGCTTTAGAACAGATCAAGAGACCCAGTACTTC. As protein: CASSFRTDQETQYF. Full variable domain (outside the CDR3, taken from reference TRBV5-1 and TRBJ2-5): KAGVTQTPRYLIKTRGQQVTLSCSPISGHRSVSWYQQTPGQGLQFLFEYFSETQRNKGNFPGRFSGRQFSNSRSEMNVSTLELGDSALYLCASSFRTDQETQYFGPGTRLLVL.

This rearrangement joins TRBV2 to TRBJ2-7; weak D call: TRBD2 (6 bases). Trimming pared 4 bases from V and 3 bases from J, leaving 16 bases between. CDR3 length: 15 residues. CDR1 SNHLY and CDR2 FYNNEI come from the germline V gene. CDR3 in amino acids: CASSATGTWVYEQYF. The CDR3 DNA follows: TGTGCCAGCAGTGCAACCGGGACTTGGGTCTACGAGCAGTACTTC. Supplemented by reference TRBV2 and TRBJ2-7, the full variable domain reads EPEVTQTPSHQVTQMGQEVILRCVPISNHLYFYWYRQILGQKVEFLVSFYNNEISEKSEIFDDQFSVERPDGSNFTLKIRSTKLEDSAMYFCASSATGTWVYEQYFGPGTRLTVT.

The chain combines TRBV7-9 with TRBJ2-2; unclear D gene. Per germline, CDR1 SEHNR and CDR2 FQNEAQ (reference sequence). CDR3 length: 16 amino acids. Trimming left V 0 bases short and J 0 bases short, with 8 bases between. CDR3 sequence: CASSLAKLTNTGELFF. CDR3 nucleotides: TGTGCCAGCAGCTTAGCGAAACTGACGAACACCGGGGAGCTGTTTTTT.

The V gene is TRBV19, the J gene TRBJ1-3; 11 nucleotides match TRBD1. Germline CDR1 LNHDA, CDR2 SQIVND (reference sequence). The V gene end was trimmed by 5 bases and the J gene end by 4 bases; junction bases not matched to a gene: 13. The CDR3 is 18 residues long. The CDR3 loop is CASSPRTGGYDGGNTIYF. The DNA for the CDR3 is TGTGCCAGTAGTCCCCGGACAGGGGGCTATGATGGCGGAAACACCATATATTTT.

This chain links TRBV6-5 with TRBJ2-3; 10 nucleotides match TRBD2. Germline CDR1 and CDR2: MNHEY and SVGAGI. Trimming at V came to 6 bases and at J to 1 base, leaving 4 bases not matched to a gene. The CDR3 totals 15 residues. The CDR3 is CASSPGTSGTDTQYF. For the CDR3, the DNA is TGTGCCAGCAGCCCCGGGACTAGCGGCACAGATACGCAGTATTTT.

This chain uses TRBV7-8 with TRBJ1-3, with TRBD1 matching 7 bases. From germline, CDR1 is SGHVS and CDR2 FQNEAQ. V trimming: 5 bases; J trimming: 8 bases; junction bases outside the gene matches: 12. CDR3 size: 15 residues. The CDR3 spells CASSRDSGFWDTIYF. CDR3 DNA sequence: TGTGCCAGCAGCCGGGACAGTGGCTTTTGGGACACCATATATTTT.

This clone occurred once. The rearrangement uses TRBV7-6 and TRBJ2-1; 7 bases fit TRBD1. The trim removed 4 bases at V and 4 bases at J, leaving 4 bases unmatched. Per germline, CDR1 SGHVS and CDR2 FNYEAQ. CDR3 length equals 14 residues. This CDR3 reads CASSSGTEYNEQFF. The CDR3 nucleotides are TGTGCCAGCAGCTCCGGGACAGAATACAATGAGCAGTTCTTC.

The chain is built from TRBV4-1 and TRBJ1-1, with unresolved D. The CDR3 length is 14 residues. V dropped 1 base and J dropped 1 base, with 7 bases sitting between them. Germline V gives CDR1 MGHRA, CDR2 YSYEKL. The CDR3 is CASSQVGPNTEAFF. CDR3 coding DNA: TGCGCCAGCAGCCAAGTCGGTCCGAACACTGAAGCTTTCTTT.

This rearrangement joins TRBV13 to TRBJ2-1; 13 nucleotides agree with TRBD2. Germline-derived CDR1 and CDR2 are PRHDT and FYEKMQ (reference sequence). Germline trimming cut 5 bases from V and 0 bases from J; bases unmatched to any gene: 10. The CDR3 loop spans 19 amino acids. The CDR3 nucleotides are TGTGCCAGCAGCGAACAACTAGCGGGAGGGGCTGTCTCCTACAATGAGCAGTTCTTC. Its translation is CASSEQLAGGAVSYNEQFF.

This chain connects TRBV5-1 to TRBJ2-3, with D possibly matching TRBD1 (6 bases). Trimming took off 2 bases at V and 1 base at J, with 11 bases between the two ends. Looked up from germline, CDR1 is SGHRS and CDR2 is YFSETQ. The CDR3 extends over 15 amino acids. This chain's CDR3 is CASSFLEGGTDTQYF. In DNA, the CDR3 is TGCGCCAGCAGCTTCCTAGAGGGGGGCACAGATACGCAGTATTTT.

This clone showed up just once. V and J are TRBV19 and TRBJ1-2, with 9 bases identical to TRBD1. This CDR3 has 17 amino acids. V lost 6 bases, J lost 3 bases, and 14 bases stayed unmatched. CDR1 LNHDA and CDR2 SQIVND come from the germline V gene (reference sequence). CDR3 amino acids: CASRTPGTGTGDYGYTF. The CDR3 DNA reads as TGTGCCAGTAGAACACCCGGGACAGGGACGGGTGACTATGGCTACACCTTC.

The CDR3 DNA reads as TGTGCCAGCAGCGTGGGGACAGGAGACTACGAGCAGTACTTC. As protein: CASSVGTGDYEQYF. The chain recombines TRBV9 with TRBJ2-7; TRBD1 matches 8 bases. CDR1 is SGDLS and CDR2 is YYNGEE in the germline V gene. The junction had 4 bases not matched to a gene; V was cut back by 2 bases and J by 3 bases. This CDR3 comprises 14 residues.

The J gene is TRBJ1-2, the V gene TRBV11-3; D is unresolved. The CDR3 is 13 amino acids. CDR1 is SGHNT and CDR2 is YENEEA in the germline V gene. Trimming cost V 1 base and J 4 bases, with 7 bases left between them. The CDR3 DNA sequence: TGTGCCAGCAGCTTAGGAACCGTCTATGGCTACACCTTC. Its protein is CASSLGTVYGYTF. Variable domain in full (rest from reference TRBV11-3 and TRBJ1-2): EAGVVQSPRYKIIEKKQPVAFWCNPISGHNTLYWYLQNLGQGPELLIRYENEEAVDDSQLPKDRFSAERLKGVDSTLKIQPAELGDSAVYLCASSLGTVYGYTFGSGTRLTVV.

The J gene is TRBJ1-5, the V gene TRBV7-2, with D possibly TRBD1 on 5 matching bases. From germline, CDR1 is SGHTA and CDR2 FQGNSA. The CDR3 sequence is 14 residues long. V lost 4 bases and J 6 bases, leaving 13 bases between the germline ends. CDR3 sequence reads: CASSWLGVSQPQHF. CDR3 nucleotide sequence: TGTGCCAGCAGCTGGTTAGGGGTGAGTCAGCCCCAGCATTTT.